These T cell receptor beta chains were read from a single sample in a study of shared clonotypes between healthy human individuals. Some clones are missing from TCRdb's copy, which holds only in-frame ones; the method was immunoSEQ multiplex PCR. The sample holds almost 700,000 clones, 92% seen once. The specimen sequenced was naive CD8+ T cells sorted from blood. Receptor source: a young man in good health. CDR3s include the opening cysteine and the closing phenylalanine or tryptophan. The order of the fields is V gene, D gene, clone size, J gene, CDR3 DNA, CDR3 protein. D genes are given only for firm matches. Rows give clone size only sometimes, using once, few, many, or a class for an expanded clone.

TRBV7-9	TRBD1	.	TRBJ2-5	TGTGCCAGCAGCCCTCCCCTGACAGGGGAGGTAAACCAAGAGACCCAGTACTTC	CASSPPLTGEVNQETQYF
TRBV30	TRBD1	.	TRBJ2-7	TGTGCCTGGTCCCCGGGACAGGGGTACGAGCAGTACTTC	CAWSPGQGYEQYF
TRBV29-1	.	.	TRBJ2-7	TGCAGCGTTAGGGGGACCGACAAGGCGTGGCACGAGCAGTACTTC	CSVRGTDKAWHEQYF
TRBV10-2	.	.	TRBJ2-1	TGCGCCAGCAGTGCGATGCTGATTGAAAACGAGAGTTACAATGAGCAGTTCTTC	CASSAMLIENESYNEQFF
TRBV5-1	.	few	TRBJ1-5	TGCGCCAGCAGCTCCGACTGGAATCAGCCCCAGCATTTT	CASSSDWNQPQHF
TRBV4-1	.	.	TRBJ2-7	TGCGCCAGCAGCCAAGATTTGGGACTCTCCTACGAGCAGTACTTC	CASSQDLGLSYEQYF
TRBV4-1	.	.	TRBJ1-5	TGCGCCAGCAGCCAAGGGGCTTTCGAGAATCAGCCCCAGCATTTT	CASSQGAFENQPQHF
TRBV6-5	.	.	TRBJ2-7	TGTGCCAGCAGTTACCTCGGGGATTTCTCCTACGAGCAGTACTTC	CASSYLGDFSYEQYF
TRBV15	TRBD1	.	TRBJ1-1	TGTGCCGCTGAATCCGGGACAGGGGCCACTGAAGCTTTCTTT	CAAESGTGATEAFF
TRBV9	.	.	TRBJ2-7	TGTGCCAGCAGCGTAGGCGGCGCCACCTACGAGCAGTACTTC	CASSVGGATYEQYF
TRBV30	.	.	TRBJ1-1	TGTGCCTGGGAGGCAGGGGTGGGCACTGAAGCTTTCTTT	CAWEAGVGTEAFF
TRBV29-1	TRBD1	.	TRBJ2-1	TGCAGCGTGGCCGGGACAGGAGCGTACAATGAGCAGTTCTTC	CSVAGTGAYNEQFF
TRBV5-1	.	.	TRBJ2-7	TGCGCCAGCAGCTTTGCTAGTCCGACGGACGAGCAGTACTTC	CASSFASPTDEQYF
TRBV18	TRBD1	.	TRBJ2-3	TGTGCCAGCTCGAAGGACAGGGGGCGATTTGGCACAGATACGCAGTATTTT	CASSKDRGRFGTDTQYF
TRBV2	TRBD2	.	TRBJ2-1	TGTGCCAGCGGGGCGGGAGGTCCCTACAATGAGCAGTTCTTC	CASGAGGPYNEQFF
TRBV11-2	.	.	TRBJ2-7	TGTGCCAGCAGCTTCCTTGGGGCGGAAACCTACGAGCAGTACTTC	CASSFLGAETYEQYF
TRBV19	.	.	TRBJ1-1	TGTGCCAGTAGTCCCCCGGCCACTGAAGCTTTCTTT	CASSPPATEAFF
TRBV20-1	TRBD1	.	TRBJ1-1	TGCAGTGCTAGAGATCGGACAGGGGCGTTCTTT	CSARDRTGAFF
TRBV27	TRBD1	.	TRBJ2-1	TGTGCCAGCAGACCACACCGGGACAGGGGGTCTAATGAGCAGTTCTTC	CASRPHRDRGSNEQFF
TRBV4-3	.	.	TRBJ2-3	TGCGCCAGCAGCCAAGATCCGGAGGGAACAGATACGCAGTATTTT	CASSQDPEGTDTQYF
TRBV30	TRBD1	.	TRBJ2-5	TGTGCCTGGGGCATATTCGGGGACAGGGGTGAAGAGACCCAGTACTTC	CAWGIFGDRGEETQYF
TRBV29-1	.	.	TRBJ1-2	TGCAGCGTTGAAGCCCTGAGCGGCTACACCTTC	CSVEALSGYTF
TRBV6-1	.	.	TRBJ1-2	TGTGCCAGCAGTGAAGTTAGGGTGCAGGGCTACACCTTC	CASSEVRVQGYTF
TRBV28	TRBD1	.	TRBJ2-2	TGTGCCAGCAGTCCCGGGACAGGGGCGAACACCGGGGAGCTGTTTTTT	CASSPGTGANTGELFF
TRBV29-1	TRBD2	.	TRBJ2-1	TGCAGCGTCGAACACCCCGGACTAGCGGGACTGATCGATGAGCAGTTCTTC	CSVEHPGLAGLIDEQFF
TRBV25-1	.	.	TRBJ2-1	TGTGCCAGCAGTGAATGGGGCGGAGAGGGGAATGAGCAGTTCTTC	CASSEWGGEGNEQFF
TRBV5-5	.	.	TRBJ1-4	TGTGCCAGCAGCGGGATCGATGAAAAACTGTTTTTT	CASSGIDEKLFF
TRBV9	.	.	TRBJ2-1	TGTGCCAGCAGCGTAACCTTGAGAGACTACAATGAGCAGTTCTTC	CASSVTLRDYNEQFF
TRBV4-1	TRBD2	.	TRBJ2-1	TGCGCCAGCAGCCTCTCGGGGCTAGCGGGAGGCGAGCAGTTCTTC	CASSLSGLAGGEQFF
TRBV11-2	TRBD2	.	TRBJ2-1	TGTGCCAGCAGCCCGAGACTAGCGGGGACGGAATACAATGAGCAGTTCTTC	CASSPRLAGTEYNEQFF
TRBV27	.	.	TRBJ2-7	TGTGCCAGCAGTTACGCCCCAGCCTACGAGCAGTACTTC	CASSYAPAYEQYF
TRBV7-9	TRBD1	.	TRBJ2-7	TGTGCCAGCAGCTCCGTGGGGACAGGGACCAACGAGCAGTACTTC	CASSSVGTGTNEQYF
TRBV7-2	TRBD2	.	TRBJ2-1	TGTGCCAGCAGCTTAGTTAGCGGGGGGTACAATGAGCAGTTCTTC	CASSLVSGGYNEQFF
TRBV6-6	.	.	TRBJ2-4	TGTGCCACCGCCAAAGGGGCTCTAAGGGCCAAAAACATTCAGTACTTC	CATAKGALRAKNIQYF
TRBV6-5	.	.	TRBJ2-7	TGTGCCAGCAGTTCAGGCGGTTACGAGCAGTACTTC	CASSSGGYEQYF
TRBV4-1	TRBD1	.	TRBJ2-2	TGCGCCAGCAGCCACGTCGACGGGACAGGGGGCCACACCGGGGAGCTGTTTTTT	CASSHVDGTGGHTGELFF
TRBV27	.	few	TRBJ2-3	TGTGCCAGCAGTGACAGCACAGATACGCAGTATTTT	CASSDSTDTQYF
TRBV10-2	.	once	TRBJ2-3	TGCGCCAGCAGGGATCAGAGGGGGGCGCGGATTGAGGGAGATACGCAGTATTTT	CASRDQRGARIEGDTQYF
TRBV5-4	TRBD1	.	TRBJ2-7	TGTGCCAGCAGCTTACAGGGGTGGGCCTACGAGCAGTACTTC	CASSLQGWAYEQYF
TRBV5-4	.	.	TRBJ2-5	TGTGCCAGCAGCCCGATGGACCGGGGGAGAGAGACCCAGTACTTC	CASSPMDRGRETQYF
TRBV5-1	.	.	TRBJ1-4	TGCGCCAGCAGCTATGGAGGGGATGGAGATGAAAAACTGTTTTTT	CASSYGGDGDEKLFF
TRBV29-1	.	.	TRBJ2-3	TGCAGCGTTGTGGGCCTAGGTGTAACAGATACGCAGTATTTT	CSVVGLGVTDTQYF
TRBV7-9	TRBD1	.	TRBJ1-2	TGTGCCAGCAGCTTAGCGGTGACAGGGGTTAGATTTGGCTACACCTTC	CASSLAVTGVRFGYTF
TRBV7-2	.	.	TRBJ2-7	TGTGCCAGCAGCTTAGGGCAGGGGTTATCCTACGAGCAGTACTTC	CASSLGQGLSYEQYF
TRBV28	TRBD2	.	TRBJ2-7	TGTGCCAGCACCACTGGGGCTAGCGGGTACTACGAGCAGTACTTC	CASTTGASGYYEQYF